Each of the 10 T cell receptor beta chains below was sequenced from the same sample in a study of CD8+ T cells in alopecia areata. Extracted RNA was reverse transcribed, and the resulting cDNA served as sequencing template. Generated by immunoSEQ multiplex PCR, the TCRdb table keeps only in-frame clones and is missing some. The sample records 100,000 to 150,000 clones, 58% being singletons. Sequenced here: CD4+ T cells sorted from blood, sampled at week 0. The receptors were gathered from a human donor with alopecia areata.

This clone was seen more than once but under ten times. This sequence joins TRBV29-1 and TRBJ2-1, with D possibly TRBD1 on 5 matching bases. Germline V CDR1 and CDR2: SQVTM, ANQGSEA. The length of the CDR3 is 15 residues. V lost 5 bases and J 1 base, leaving 15 bases between the germline ends. This CDR3 reads CSVSKGDSSYNEQFF. The CDR3 coding sequence is TGCAGCGTTTCTAAGGGTGACAGTTCCTACAATGAGCAGTTCTTC.

This clone was observed a single time. The rearrangement joins TRBV5-1 to TRBJ1-1; TRBD1 agrees at 7 bases. J was trimmed by 3 bases and V by 2 bases; bases with no gene match: 4. CDR3 length equals 14 residues. Per germline, CDR1 SGHRS and CDR2 YFSETQ. CDR3: CASSLRGPYTEAFF. CDR3 in DNA: TGCGCCAGCAGCTTAAGGGGGCCGTACACTGAAGCTTTCTTT.

The chain uses TRBV19 and TRBJ2-4; 10 bases map to TRBD1. This CDR3 has 14 amino acids. Germline CDR1 reads LNHDA; CDR2 reads SQIVND (reference sequence). The V segment lost 7 bases and the J segment 6 bases; nucleotides outside the gene matches: 6. The CDR3 here is CASTKTGGLNIQYF. CDR3 sequence (DNA): TGTGCCAGTACCAAGACAGGGGGCTTAAACATTCAGTACTTC.

CDR3 region: CASSLAKWTRNTGELFF. The CDR3 DNA sequence: TGTGCCAGCAGCTTGGCCAAGTGGACTAGGAACACCGGGGAGCTGTTTTTT. The chain uses TRBV5-4 and TRBJ2-2; 7 bases agree with TRBD2. The length of the CDR3 is 17 residues. Germline loops: CDR1 SGHNT, CDR2 YYREEE (reference sequence). J was trimmed by 1 base and V by 0 bases; bases with no gene match: 6.

This chain joins TRBV2 and TRBJ2-7, with D possibly being TRBD2 (5 bases). CDR1 and CDR2 from the germline V gene are SNHLY and FYNNEI. V shed 4 bases and J shed 3 bases, with 10 bases lying between them. The CDR3 loop spans 13 amino acids. CDR3 sequence (DNA): TGTGCCAGCAGTGTTGTGGGAGTCTACGAGCAGTACTTC. Translated: CASSVVGVYEQYF.

This clone was found a few times. The gene calls are TRBV18 and TRBJ2-3; D is unresolved. Germline loops: CDR1 KGHSH, CDR2 LQKENI. V gave up 6 bases and J gave up 2 bases, with 6 bases separating them. The CDR3 runs to 12 residues. In DNA, the CDR3 is TGTGCCAGCTCCAGGCCCACAGATACGCAGTATTTT. Encoded protein: CASSRPTDTQYF.

The gene calls are TRBV7-9 and TRBJ2-2; D is unresolved. Germline CDR1 is SEHNR and CDR2 is FQNEAQ (reference sequence). CDR3 length equals 13 residues. The V end was cut by 7 bases, the J end by 2 bases, with 8 bases between. Here the CDR3 reads CASTVINTGELFF. The CDR3 nucleotides are TGTGCCAGCACCGTAATAAACACCGGGGAGCTGTTTTTT.

This clone was seen only a few times. The rearrangement joins TRBV7-2 to TRBJ2-1; no clear D. The V end was cut by 7 bases, the J end by 6 bases, with 10 bases between. Germline CDR1 is SGHTA and CDR2 is FQGNSA. The CDR3 runs to 12 residues. This CDR3 reads CASTIQSNEQFF. The CDR3 coding sequence is TGTGCCAGCACCATTCAGTCCAATGAGCAGTTCTTC.

The gene calls are TRBV7-9 and TRBJ2-7; a possible D gene is TRBD1 (6 bases). The CDR3 runs to 13 residues. Trimming took 6 bases from V and 1 from J, leaving 10 bases between them. The germline gives CDR1 SEHNR, CDR2 FQNEAQ (reference sequence). CDR3 DNA sequence: TGTGCCAGCAGTTACGGACAGTCCTACGAGCAGTACTTC. This sequence encodes CASSYGQSYEQYF.

This clone was counted only a few times. V gene TRBV19 combines with J gene TRBJ1-1, with D unclear. The V gene lost 5 bases and the J gene lost 4 bases, with 11 bases spanning the gap. In germline, CDR1 is LNHDA, CDR2 SQIVND (reference sequence). The CDR3 has 13 amino acids. Here the CDR3 reads CASSAGPFTEAFF. The CDR3 nucleotides read TGTGCCAGTAGTGCAGGACCTTTCACTGAAGCTTTCTTT.